Described below is a single T cell receptor (beta chain) sequence and its context. Its specificity is not known. From the reads, TCRdb called clonotypes with MiXCR, one entry per CDR3 protein. Among more than 60,000 distinct CDR3 sequences listed, 55% to 65% were seen once. This entry comes from a study of type 1 regulatory T cells. Background on the study: T-allo10 is an in vitro-generated, Tr1-enriched CD4 T cell product specific for alloantigen. Broader study findings: Tr1 cells had a more restricted TCR repertoire than non-Tr1 cells.

CDR1 is SGHRS, CDR2 YFSETQ, per germline. V lost 0 bases and J lost 4, with 10 bases in between. The CDR3 runs to 14 residues. Sequences were obtained from cultured non-Tr1 T cells, either the whole culture or a sorted T cell fraction (not recorded which). This chain links TRBV5-1 with TRBJ1-2; D is possibly TRBD1 (5 bases). This TCR derives from a human donor in good health. CDR3 coding DNA: TGCGCCAGCAGCTTGGTCCAGGGAGCCTATGGCTACACCTTC. This translates into CASSLVQGAYGYTF.